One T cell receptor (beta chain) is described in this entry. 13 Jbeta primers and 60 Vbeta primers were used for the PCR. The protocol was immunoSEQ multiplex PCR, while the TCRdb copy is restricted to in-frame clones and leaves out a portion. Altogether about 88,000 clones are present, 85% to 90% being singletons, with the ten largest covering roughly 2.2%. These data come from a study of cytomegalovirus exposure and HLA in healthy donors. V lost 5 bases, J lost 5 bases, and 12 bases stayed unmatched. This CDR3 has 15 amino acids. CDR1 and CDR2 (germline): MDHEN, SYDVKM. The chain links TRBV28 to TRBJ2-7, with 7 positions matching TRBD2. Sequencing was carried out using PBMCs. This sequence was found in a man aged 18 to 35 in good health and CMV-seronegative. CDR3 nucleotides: TGTGCCAGCAGTCGGCCCGGACTAGTTTCCCACGAGCAGTACTTC. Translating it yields CASSRPGLVSHEQYF.